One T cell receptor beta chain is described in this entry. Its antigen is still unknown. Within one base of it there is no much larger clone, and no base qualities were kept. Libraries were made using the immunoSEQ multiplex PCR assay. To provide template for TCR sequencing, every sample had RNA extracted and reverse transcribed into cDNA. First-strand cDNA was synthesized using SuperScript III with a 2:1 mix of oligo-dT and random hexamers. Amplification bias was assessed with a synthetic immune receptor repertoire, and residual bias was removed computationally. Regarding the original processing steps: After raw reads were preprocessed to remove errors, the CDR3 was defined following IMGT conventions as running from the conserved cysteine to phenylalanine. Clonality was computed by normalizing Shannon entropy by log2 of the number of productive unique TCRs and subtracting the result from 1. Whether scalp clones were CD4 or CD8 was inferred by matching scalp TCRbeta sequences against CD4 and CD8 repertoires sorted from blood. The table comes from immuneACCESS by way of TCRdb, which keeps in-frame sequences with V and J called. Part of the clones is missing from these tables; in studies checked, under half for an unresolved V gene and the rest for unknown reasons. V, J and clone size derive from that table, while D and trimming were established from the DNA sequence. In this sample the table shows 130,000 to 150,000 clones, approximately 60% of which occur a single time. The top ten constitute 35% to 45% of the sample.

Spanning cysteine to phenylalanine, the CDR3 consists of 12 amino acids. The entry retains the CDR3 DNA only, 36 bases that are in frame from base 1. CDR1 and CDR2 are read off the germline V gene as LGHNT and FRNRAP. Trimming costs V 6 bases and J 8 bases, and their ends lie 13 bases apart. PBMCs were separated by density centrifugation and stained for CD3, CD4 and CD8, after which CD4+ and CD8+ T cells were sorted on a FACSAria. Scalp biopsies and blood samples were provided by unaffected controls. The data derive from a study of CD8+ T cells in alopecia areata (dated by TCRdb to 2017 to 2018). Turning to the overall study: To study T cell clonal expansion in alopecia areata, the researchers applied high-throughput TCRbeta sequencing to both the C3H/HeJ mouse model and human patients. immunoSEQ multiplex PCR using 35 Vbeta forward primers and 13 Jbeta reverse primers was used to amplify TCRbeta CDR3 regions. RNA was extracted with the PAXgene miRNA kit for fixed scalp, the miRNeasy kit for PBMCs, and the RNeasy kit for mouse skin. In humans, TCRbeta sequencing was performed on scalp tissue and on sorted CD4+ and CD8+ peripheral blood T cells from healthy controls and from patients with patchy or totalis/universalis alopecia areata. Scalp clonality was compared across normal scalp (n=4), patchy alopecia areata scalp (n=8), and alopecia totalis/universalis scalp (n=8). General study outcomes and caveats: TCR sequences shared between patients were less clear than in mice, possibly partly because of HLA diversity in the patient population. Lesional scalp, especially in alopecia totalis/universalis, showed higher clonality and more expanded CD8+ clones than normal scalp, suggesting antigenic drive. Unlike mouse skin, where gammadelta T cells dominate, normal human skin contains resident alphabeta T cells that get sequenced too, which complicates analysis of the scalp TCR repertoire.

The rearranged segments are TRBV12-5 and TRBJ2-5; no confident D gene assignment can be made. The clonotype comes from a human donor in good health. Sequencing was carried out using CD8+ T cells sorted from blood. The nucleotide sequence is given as TGTGCTAGTGGACCAACGACCCGTACCCAGTACTTC. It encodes CASGPTTRTQYF.